This T cell receptor (beta chain) stems from a study of PD-L1 blockade in urothelial cancer. Study summary: Each patient had 0 to 3 earlier chemotherapy regimens. Samples came from 3 weeks, at the second dose, and 6 weeks into treatment.

V gave up 1 base and J gave up 4 bases, with 12 bases separating them. CDR1 LNHNV and CDR2 YYDKDF come from the germline V gene (reference sequence). This CDR3 has 15 amino acids. Data came from immunoSEQ multiplex PCR; TCRdb stores just in-frame clones and leaves some out. The table lists some 57,000 clones, around four fifths of them singletons. Noted time point: pretreatment peripheral blood. The material was PBMCs, obtained around atezolizumab (anti-PD-L1) treatment. This TCR came from a man aged 50-60 years with urothelial cancer. This chain links TRBV15 with TRBJ2-3, with TRBD2 as a possible D gene (5 bases). CDR3 nucleotides: TGTGCCACCAGCAGAGCCCCCCCTAGCCCAGATACGCAGTATTTT. Translating it yields CATSRAPPSPDTQYF.